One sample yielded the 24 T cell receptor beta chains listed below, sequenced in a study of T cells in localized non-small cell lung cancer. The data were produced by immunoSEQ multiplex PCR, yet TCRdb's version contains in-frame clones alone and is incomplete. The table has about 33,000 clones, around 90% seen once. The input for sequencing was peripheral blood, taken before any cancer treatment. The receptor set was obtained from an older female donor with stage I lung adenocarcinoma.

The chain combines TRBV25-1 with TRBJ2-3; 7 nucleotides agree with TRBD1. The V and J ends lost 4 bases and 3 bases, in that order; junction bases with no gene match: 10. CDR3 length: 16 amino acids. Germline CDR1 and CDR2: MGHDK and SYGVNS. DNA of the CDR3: TGTGCCAGCAGTGGCCCCTTAAGGGGGCGGACAGATACGCAGTATTTT. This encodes CASSGPLRGRTDTQYF.

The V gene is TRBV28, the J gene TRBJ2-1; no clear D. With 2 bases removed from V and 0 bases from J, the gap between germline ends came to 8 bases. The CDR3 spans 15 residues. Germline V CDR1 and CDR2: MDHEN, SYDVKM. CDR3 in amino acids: CASSLHSTSYNEQFF. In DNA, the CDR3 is TGTGCCAGCAGTTTACACAGTACCTCCTACAATGAGCAGTTCTTC. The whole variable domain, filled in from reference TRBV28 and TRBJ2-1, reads DVKVTQSSRYLVKRTGEKVFLECVQDMDHENMFWYRQDPGLGLRLIYFSYDVKMKEKGDIPEGYSVSREKKERFSLILESASTNQTSMYLCASSLHSTSYNEQFFGPGTRLTVL.

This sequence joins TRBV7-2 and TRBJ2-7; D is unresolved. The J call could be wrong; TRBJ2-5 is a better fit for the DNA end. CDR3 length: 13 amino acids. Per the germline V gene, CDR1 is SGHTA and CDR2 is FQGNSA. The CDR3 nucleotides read TGTGCCAGCAGCTTAAATAAACAAGAGACCCAGTACTTC. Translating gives CASSLNKQETQYF.

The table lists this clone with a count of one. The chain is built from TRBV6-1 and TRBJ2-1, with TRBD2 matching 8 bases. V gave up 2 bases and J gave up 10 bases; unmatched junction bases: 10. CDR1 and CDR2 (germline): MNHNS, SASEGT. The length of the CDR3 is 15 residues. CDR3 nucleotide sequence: TGTGCCAGCAGTGAAAGATGGGGTAGCGGGGACGAGCAGTTCTTC. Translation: CASSERWGSGDEQFF.

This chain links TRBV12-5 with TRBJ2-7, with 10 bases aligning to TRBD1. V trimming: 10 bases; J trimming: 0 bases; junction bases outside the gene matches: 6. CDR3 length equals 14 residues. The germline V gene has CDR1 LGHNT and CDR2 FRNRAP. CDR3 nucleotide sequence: TGTGCTACCCGGGACAGGGGCATCTCCTACGAGCAGTACGTC. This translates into CATRDRGISYEQYV.

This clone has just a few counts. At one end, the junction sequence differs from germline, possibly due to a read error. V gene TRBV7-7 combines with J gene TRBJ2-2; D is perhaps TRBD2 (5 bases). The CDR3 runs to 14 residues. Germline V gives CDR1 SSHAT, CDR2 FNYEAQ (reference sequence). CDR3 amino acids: CASSLGGGTGELFF. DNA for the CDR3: TGTGCTAGCAGCTTAGGAGGTGGTACCGGGGAGCTGTTTTTT. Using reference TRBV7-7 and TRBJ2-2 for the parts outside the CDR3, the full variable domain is GAGVSQSPRYKVTKRGQDVTLRCDPISSHATLYWYQQALGQGPEFLTYFNYEAQPDKSGLPSDRFSAERPEGSISTLTIQRTEQRDSAMYRCASSLGGGTGELFFGEGSRLTVL.

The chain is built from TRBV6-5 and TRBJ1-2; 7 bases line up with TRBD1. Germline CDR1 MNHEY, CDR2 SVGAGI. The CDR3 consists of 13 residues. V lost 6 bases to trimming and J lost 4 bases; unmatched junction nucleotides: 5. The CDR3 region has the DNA TGTGCCAGCAGCCGACAGGGTAGCTATGGCTACACCTTC. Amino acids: CASSRQGSYGYTF.

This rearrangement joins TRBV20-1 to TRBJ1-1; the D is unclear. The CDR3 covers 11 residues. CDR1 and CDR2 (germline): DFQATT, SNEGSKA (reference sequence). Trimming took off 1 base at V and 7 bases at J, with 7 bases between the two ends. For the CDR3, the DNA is TGCAGTGCTAGAGTTGCACTTGAAGCTTTCTTT. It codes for CSARVALEAFF.

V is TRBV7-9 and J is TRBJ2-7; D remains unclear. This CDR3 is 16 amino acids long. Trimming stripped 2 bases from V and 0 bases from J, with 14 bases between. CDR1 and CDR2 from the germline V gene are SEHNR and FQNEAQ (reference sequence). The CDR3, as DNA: TGTGCCAGCAGCTTACCTGCGGCGCCGCGCTCCTACGAGCAGTACTTC. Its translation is CASSLPAAPRSYEQYF.

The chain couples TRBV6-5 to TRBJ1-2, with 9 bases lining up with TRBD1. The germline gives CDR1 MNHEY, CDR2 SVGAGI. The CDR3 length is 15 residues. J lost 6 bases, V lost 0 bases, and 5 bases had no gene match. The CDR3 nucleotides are TGTGCCAGCAGTTACTCTTTGGGACAGGGAGATGGCTACACCTTC. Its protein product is CASSYSLGQGDGYTF.

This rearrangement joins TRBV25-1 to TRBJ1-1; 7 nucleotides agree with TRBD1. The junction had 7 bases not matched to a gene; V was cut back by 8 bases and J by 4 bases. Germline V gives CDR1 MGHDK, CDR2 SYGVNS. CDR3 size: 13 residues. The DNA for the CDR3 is TGTGCCAGCTGGGGACCAGGGGGCACTGAAGCTTTCTTT. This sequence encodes CASWGPGGTEAFF.

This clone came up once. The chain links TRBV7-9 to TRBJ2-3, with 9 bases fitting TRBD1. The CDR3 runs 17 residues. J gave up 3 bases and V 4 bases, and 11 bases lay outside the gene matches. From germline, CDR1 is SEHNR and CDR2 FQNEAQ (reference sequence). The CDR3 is CASSSWLGGQGTDTQYF. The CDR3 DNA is TGTGCCAGCAGCTCTTGGTTGGGGGGACAGGGAACAGATACGCAGTATTTT.

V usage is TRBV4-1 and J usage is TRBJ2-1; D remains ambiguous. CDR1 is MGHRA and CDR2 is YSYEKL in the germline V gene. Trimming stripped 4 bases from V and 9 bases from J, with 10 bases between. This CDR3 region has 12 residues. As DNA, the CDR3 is TGCGCCAGCAGCCGGTTGGTGGGTGAGCAGTTCTTC. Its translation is CASSRLVGEQFF.

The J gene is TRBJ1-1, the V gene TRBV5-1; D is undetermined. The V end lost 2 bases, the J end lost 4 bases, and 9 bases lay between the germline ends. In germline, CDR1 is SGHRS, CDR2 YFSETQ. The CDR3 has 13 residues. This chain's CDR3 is CASSFTRGTEAFF. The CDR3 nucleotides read TGCGCCAGCAGCTTCACAAGAGGCACTGAAGCTTTCTTT.

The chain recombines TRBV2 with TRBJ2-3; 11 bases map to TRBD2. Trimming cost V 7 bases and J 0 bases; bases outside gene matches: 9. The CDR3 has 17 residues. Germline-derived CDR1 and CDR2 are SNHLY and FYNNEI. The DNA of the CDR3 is TGTGCCAGCAAAAGGCTAGCGGGGGGCAGTAGCACAGATACGCAGTATTTT. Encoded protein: CASKRLAGGSSTDTQYF.

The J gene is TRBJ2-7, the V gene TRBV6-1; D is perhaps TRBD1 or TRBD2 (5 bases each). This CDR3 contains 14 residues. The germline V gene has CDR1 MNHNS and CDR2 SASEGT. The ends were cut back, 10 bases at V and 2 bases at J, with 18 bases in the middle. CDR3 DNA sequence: TGTGCCATCGGAGGACGGGGCAGAGCCTACGAGCAGTACGTC. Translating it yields CAIGGRGRAYEQYV.

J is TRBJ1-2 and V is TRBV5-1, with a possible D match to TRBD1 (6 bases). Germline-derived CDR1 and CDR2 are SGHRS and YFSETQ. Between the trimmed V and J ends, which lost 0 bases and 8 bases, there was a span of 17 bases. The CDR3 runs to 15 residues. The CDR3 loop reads CASSLETQGIRGYTF. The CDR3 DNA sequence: TGCGCCAGCAGCTTGGAGACCCAGGGGATCCGCGGCTACACCTTC. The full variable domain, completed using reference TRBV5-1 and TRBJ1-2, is KAGVTQTPRYLIKTRGQQVTLSCSPISGHRSVSWYQQTPGQGLQFLFEYFSETQRNKGNFPGRFSGRQFSNSRSEMNVSTLELGDSALYLCASSLETQGIRGYTFGSGTRLTVV.

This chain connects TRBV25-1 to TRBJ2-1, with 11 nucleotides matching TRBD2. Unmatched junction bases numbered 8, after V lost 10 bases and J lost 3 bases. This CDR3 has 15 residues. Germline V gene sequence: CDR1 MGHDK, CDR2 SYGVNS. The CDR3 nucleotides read TGTGCCACCTCTTCGACTAGCGGGGTCTACAATGAGCAGTTCTTC. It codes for CATSSTSGVYNEQFF.

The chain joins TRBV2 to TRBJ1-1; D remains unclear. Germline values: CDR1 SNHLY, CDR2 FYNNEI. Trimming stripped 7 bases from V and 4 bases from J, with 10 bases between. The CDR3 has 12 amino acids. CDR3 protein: CASIVWGTEAFF. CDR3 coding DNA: TGTGCCAGCATAGTATGGGGCACTGAAGCTTTCTTT.

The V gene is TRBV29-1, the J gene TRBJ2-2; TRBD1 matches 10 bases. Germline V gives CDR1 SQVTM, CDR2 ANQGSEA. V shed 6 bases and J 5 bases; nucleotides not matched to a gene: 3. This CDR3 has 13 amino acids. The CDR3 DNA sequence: TGCAGCGTGGGGACAGGGGTAACCGGGGAGCTGTTTTTT. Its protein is CSVGTGVTGELFF.

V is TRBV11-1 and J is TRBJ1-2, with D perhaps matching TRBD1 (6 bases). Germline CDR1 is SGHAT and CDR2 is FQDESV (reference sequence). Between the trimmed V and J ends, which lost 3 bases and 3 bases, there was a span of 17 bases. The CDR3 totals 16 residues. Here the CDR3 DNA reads TGTGCCAGCAGCTTGGCCGCGGGGGGCGCCCACTATGGCTACACCTTC. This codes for CASSLAAGGAHYGYTF.

The CDR3 nucleotides read TGCGCCAGCAGCTTGGTGCAGGGGGCTGCTGAAGCTTTCTTT. It yields the protein CASSLVQGAAEAFF. The chain joins TRBV5-1 to TRBJ1-1; TRBD1 matches 8 bases. V lost 0 bases, J lost 6 bases, and 4 bases stayed unmatched. CDR3 length: 14 residues. Germline lookup yields CDR1 SGHRS and CDR2 YFSETQ.

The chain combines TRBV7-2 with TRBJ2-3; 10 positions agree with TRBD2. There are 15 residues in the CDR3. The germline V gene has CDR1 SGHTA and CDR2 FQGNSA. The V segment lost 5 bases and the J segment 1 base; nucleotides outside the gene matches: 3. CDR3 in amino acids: CASSAGLAGTDTQYF. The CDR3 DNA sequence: TGTGCCAGCAGCGCTGGACTAGCGGGCACAGATACGCAGTATTTT. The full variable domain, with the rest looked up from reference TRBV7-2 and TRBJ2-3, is GAGVSQSPSNKVTEKGKDVELRCDPISGHTALYWYRQSLGQGLEFLIYFQGNSAPDKSGLPSDRFSAERTGGSVSTLTIQRTQQEDSAVYLCASSAGLAGTDTQYFGPGTRLTVL.

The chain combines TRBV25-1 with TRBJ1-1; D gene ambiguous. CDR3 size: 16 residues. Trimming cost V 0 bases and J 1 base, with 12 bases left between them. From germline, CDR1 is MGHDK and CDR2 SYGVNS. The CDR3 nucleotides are TGTGCCAGCAGTGAATATTCTACCAGAGGGAACACTGAAGCTTTCTTT. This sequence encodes CASSEYSTRGNTEAFF.